This T cell receptor beta chain was sequenced for a study of chemoradiotherapy in HPV16-positive cancers (dated by TCRdb to between 2020 and 2023). In the study overall: Functional T-cell assays on cells from two HPV16-positive patients defined candidate HPV-specific T-cell clones and common TCR motifs. The study asked whether T-cell immunity to the HPV oncoproteins E6 and E7 changes during chemoradiotherapy and whether this immunity affects survival. TCR repertoires from 86 patients with HPV-related cancers were then used to track the candidate HPV-specific TCRs and motifs.

Libraries were made using the immunoSEQ multiplex PCR assay. Sourced from immuneACCESS, this table was stored by TCRdb with only in-frame sequences that have V and J called. A share of the clones is absent; for the studies checked, an unresolved V gene accounts for under half, and the remainder has no known explanation. The sample includes 2,000 or so clones, with approximately 80% observed a single time. The top ten clones comprise approximately 9.8% of the sample. Spanning cysteine to phenylalanine, the CDR3 consists of 16 amino acids. Just CDR3 DNA is preserved here, 48 bases in frame from base 1. CDR1 MNHEY and CDR2 SMNVEV were looked up in the germline V gene (reference sequence). V is pared back by 5 bases and J by 12 bases, with 26 bases lying between the germline termini. Results the study describes overall, beyond this receptor: Expansion of candidate HPV-specific clones and E7-related TCR motifs was observed in the tumor microenvironment during treatment, whereas no such expansion was observed for non-HPV-specific T cells. The functional definition of HPV-specific T cells was derived from only a couple of HPV16-positive patients, and the survival association was reported for HPV16-positive patients. Among HPV16-positive patients, expansion of HPV-responsive T cells during chemoradiotherapy was associated with better recurrence-free survival.

Comment on this clone: Its target antigen remains unknown. The input lacks base qualities; no much larger clone sits a single base away.

Repertoires were sampled multiple times during chemoradiotherapy, which allowed clonal expansion in the tumor microenvironment to be followed. The rearrangement joined TRBV27 to TRBJ1-5, with TRBD1 perhaps the D gene, on 6 matching bases. The TCR comes from a human donor with HPV-associated anogenital cancer. The sample in question was tumor tissue, obtained from a patient who underwent chemoradiotherapy. The nucleotides are TGTGCCAGCAGTCCTTATGGGGGCCCCCTCCAAGCAATCCAGCATTTT. It is translated as CASSPYGGPLQAIQHF.